A selection of T cell receptor beta chains follows, all from one sample in a study of tumor-infiltrating lymphocytes in primary liver carcinoma. TCRdb recomputed calls from the multiplex PCR reads with MiXCR, one row per CDR3 protein. The sample holds 90,000 to 150,000 distinct CDR3 sequences, around two thirds seen once. Sequencing was performed on liver tumor tissue from sampling region 1. These receptors all come from a woman aged 60-75 years with primary liver carcinoma and hepatitis B virus infection. Both conserved end residues are part of each CDR3. The D gene is left open where the match is weak. Size is omitted from some rows. Given values are once, few, many or a class for expanded clones.

many,TRBD2,TRBV12-3/TRBV12-4,TRBJ2-2,TGTGCCAGCCGCGGGAGATTGAACACCGGGGAGCTGTTTTTT,CASRGRLNTGELFF
-,-,TRBV6-6,TRBJ1-5,TGTGCCAACAGTTACCGCGCCGGATCAAGTGGCAGCAATCAGCCCCAGCATTTT,CANSYRAGSSGSNQPQHF
once,-,TRBV4-1,TRBJ2-1,TGCGCCGGCACCAGCAGGAGGGCCGAAGGCCATGGGCAGTTCTTC,CAGTSRRAEGHGQFF
many,TRBD2,TRBV6-2/TRBV6-3,TRBJ2-1,TGTGCCAGCAGTACCACCTTTAGCGGGAGGTCTTACAATGAGCAGTTCTTC,CASSTTFSGRSYNEQFF
few,-,TRBV7-9,TRBJ2-2,TGTGCCAGCAGCTTCGCTACCGCCGGGGAGCTGTTTTTT,CASSFATAGELFF
few,TRBD1,TRBV6-1,TRBJ1-4,TGTGCCAGCAGTCACCGGGACAGTAATGGAAAACTGTTTTTT,CASSHRDSNGKLFF
-,TRBD1,TRBV12-3/TRBV12-4,TRBJ2-6,TGTGCCAGCAGTAATAGACAGGGTAGCTCTGGGGCCAACGTCCTGACTTTC,CASSNRQGSSGANVLTF
few,TRBD1,TRBV18,TRBJ2-3,TGTGCCAGCTCACCCCGGACAGGGGAAGGGGCAGATACGCAGTATTTT,CASSPRTGEGADTQYF
-,-,TRBV14,TRBJ2-1,TGTGCCAGCAGCCAAGTAGTCGGCAGGGGAAAGTTCTTC,CASSQVVGRGKFF
-,TRBD1,TRBV14,TRBJ2-1,TGTGCCAGCAGCCTAGGACAGGGAGAATTGAGTGGGCAGTTCTTC,CASSLGQGELSGQFF
-,TRBD2,TRBV6-1,TRBJ2-1,TGTGCCAACAGTTTATCGGGAGGGAATCTTAACAATGAGCAGTTCTTC,CANSLSGGNLNNEQFF
few,-,TRBV5-5,TRBJ2-7,TGTGCCAGCAGCTTGAGAGGCACAGGGCCCTACGAGCAGTACTTC,CASSLRGTGPYEQYF
-,-,TRBV11-2,TRBJ2-1,TGTGCCAGCAGCTCGACTATAGGTGGTGAGCAGTTCTTC,CASSSTIGGEQFF
few,-,TRBV6-2/TRBV6-3,TRBJ1-1,TGTGCCAGCAGTTACTCGATCAGGCAAAACATTGAAGCTTTCTTT,CASSYSIRQNIEAFF
-,-,TRBV28,TRBJ1-6,TGTGCCAGCAGTTTGGAAGTGGAGTCTTCACCCCTCCACTTT,CASSLEVESSPLHF
-,TRBD2,TRBV29-1,TRBJ2-1,TGCAGCGTTGCAGGACGTAGCGGGAAGAGCAATAAGCAGTTCTTC,CSVAGRSGKSNKQFF
-,-,TRBV11-2,TRBJ1-1,TGTACCAGCAGCATAACAAAGAACACTGAAGCTTTCTTT,CTSSITKNTEAFF
-,-,TRBV28,TRBJ2-7,TGTGCCAGCAGTTTACTTGCTCAAAAGCAGTACTTC,CASSLLAQKQYF
many,-,TRBV29-1,TRBJ2-5,TGCAGCGTCGACAGCCGATCCGGGGAGACCCAGTACTTC,CSVDSRSGETQYF
-,-,TRBV11-2,TRBJ2-5,TGTACCAGCAGCACAGGTGAGACCCAGTACTTC,CTSSTGETQYF
-,-,TRBV6-1,TRBJ2-3,TGTGCCAGCCGAGGGTGGGCCCCGAGTCTACCTCAGCCCCAGTATTTT,CASRGWAPSLPQPQYF
few,-,TRBV21-1,TRBJ2-7,TGTGCCAGCAGCAAGTGGACCTTGCACTACGAGCAGTACTTC,CASSKWTLHYEQYF
-,-,TRBV5-5,TRBJ2-5,TGTGCCAGCAGCTTCACTGAGAGGGCCCCGGGGACCCAATACTTC,CASSFTERAPGTQYF
-,-,TRBV28,TRBJ2-5,TGTGCCAGCAGTTTCTACCAGAGGGGGTTAACCCAGTACTTC,CASSFYQRGLTQYF
-,TRBD2,TRBV11-2,TRBJ2-5,TGTGTCAGCGGCTACTCCCATGGTAGCGGGAGAGAGACCCAGTACTTC,CVSGYSHGSGRETQYF
-,TRBD1,TRBV11-2,TRBJ2-1,TGTGCCAGCAGCTTAGAAAGGGGGCCCAGGAATGAACAGTTCTTC,CASSLERGPRNEQFF
many,TRBD2,TRBV4-1,TRBJ2-2,TGCGCCAGCAGCCAAGCCGGGACTAGAATTGGCGGGGAGCTGTTTTTT,CASSQAGTRIGGELFF
-,-,TRBV4-1,TRBJ1-2,TGCGCCAGCAGCGACACCGGGATACGGAACTATGGCTACACCTTC,CASSDTGIRNYGYTF
-,-,TRBV11-2,TRBJ1-1,TGTGCCAGCAGCATCCAGGGCCTAATGAACACTGAAGCTTTCTTT,CASSIQGLMNTEAFF
-,-,TRBV12-3/TRBV12-4,TRBJ2-1,TGTACCAGCAGTCCCTGGGGCAGAAATTACAATGAGCAGTTCTTC,CTSSPWGRNYNEQFF
many,TRBD2,TRBV6-1,TRBJ2-7,TGTGCCAGCAGAGGACTAGCGGGAGTCGCCGAGCAGTACTTC,CASRGLAGVAEQYF
-,-,TRBV11-1,TRBJ2-1,TGTACCAGCAGCCTTGACTGGAATGAGCAGTTCTTC,CTSSLDWNEQFF
many,TRBD1,TRBV7-8,TRBJ1-1,TGTGCCAGCAGCTTAGTAACAGGGGCGAACACTGAAGCTTTCTTT,CASSLVTGANTEAFF
-,-,TRBV10-3,TRBJ2-3,TGTGCCGTGAAGGTTAGTGCAGATACGCAGTATTTT,CAVKVSADTQYF
many,-,TRBV7-9,TRBJ1-6,TGTGCCAGCAGCTTAGGGACGGGTGCAGAGAGGAATTCACCCCTCCACTTT,CASSLGTGAERNSPLHF